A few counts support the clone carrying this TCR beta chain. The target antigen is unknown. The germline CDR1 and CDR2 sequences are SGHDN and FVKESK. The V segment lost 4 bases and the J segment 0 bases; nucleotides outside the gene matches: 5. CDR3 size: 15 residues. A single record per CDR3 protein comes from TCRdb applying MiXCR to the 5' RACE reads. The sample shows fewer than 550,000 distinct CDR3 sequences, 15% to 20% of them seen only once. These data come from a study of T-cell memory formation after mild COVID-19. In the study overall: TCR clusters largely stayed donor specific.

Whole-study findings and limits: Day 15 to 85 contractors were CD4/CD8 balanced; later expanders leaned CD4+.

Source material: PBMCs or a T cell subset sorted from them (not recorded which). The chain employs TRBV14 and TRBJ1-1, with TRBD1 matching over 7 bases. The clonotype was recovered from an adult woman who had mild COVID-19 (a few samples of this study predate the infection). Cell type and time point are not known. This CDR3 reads CASSPLQGMNTEAFF. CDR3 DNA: TGTGCCAGCAGCCCTTTACAGGGGATGAACACTGAAGCTTTCTTT.